The TCR beta chain under discussion was sequenced for a study of shared clonotypes between healthy human individuals. V was clipped by 3 bases and J by 4 bases; unmatched bases: 4. In germline, CDR1 is SGHNT, CDR2 YYREEE (reference sequence). The CDR3 runs 14 residues. Naive-designated CD8 cells lacked CD45RO, were positively enriched for CCR7, and omitted terminally differentiated effector memory CD45RA+ cells. Assay execution proceeded at the deep level. Using immunoSEQ multiplex PCR, the repertoire was profiled, and TCRdb retains in-frame clones only, with some absent. Of 550,000 to 600,000 clones in the sample, 98% were seen once.

The receptor was isolated from a man aged 25 to 45 in good health. V gene TRBV5-4 combines with J gene TRBJ2-7; 10 bases match TRBD1. Sequenced: naive CD8+ T cells sorted from blood. In DNA form, the CDR3 reads TGTGCCAGCAGCTCAGCGGGACAGGGGTACGAGCAGTACTTC. Amino acids: CASSSAGQGYEQYF.